Listed here are 28 T cell receptor beta chains from one sample, sequenced in a study of read filtering for tumor transcriptome and immune sequencing. This library used approximately 0.4 ug RNA and molecular barcoded adaptors spanning alpha/delta and beta/gamma chains. TCRdb recomputed calls from the reads with MiXCR, one row per CDR3 protein. The table has about 63,000 distinct CDR3 sequences, about 15% seen once. The sequenced sample was a population of CD138-negative cells sorted from bone marrow. The receptors shown here come from a donor at least 40 years old with multiple myeloma.

This clonotype was counted many times. V gene TRBV5-1 combines with J gene TRBJ2-5; D possibly corresponds to TRBD1 (6 bases). V was clipped by 3 bases and J by 5 bases, with 17 bases between them. Germline V gene lookup returns CDR1 SGHRS and CDR2 YFSETQ. CDR3 size: 15 residues. The CDR3 sequence: CASSWGRPRGETQYF. For the CDR3, the DNA is TGCGCCAGCAGCTGGGGACGTCCAAGGGGGGAGACCCAGTACTTC.

This clonotype was counted at least ten times. The chain carries TRBV7-2 and TRBJ2-7, with D unclear. CDR1 is SGHTA and CDR2 is FQGNSA in the germline V gene. The CDR3 extends over 11 amino acids. The ends were cut back, 9 bases at V and 5 bases at J, with 11 bases in the middle. The CDR3 nucleotides read TGTGCCAGTTCAGCAGGCCACGAGCAGTACTTC. Protein product: CASSAGHEQYF.

The rearrangement uses TRBV27 and TRBJ1-5; D not certain. This CDR3 region has 13 residues. The germline V gene has CDR1 MNHEY and CDR2 SMNVEV (reference sequence). The V gene lost 3 bases and the J gene lost 4 bases, with 7 bases spanning the gap. CDR3 DNA sequence: TGTGCCAGCAGTTTGTGGTCGAATCAGCCCCAGCATTTT. Residues: CASSLWSNQPQHF.

This clonotype has ten or more counts. The chain couples TRBV24-1 to TRBJ2-2; 11 bases agree with TRBD1. This CDR3 is built from 16 residues. V lost 4 bases, J lost 6 bases, and 6 bases stayed unmatched. CDR1 is KGHDR, CDR2 SFDVKD, per germline. The CDR3 is CATSDIGTGGAGELFF. The CDR3 DNA reads TGTGCCACCAGTGACATTGGGACAGGGGGAGCCGGGGAGCTGTTTTTT.

This clonotype was picked up many times. Relative to the germline gene, one junction end is altered; a read error may explain this. The V call is TRBV11-3, the J call TRBJ2-1, with TRBD1 as a possible D gene (6 bases). This CDR3 spans 16 amino acids. Per germline, CDR1 SGHNT and CDR2 YENEEA. The CDR3 is CASSFSLQGWNNERFF. CDR3 DNA sequence: TGTGCCAGCAGCTTCTCGTTACAGGGTTGGAACAATGAGCGGTTCTTC.

As concerns this clonotype: One end of the junction fails to match germline, which may point to a read error. This chain uses TRBV18 with TRBJ2-7; 9 nucleotides align to TRBD2. Looked up from germline, CDR1 is KGHSH and CDR2 is LQKENI. The CDR3 has 16 residues. CDR3 DNA sequence: TGTGCTAGCTCACCCATCCGGGTAGCGGGAGTCTGCGAGCAGTACTTC. Protein product: CASSPIRVAGVCEQYF.

This clonotype was seen at least ten times. The chain carries TRBV5-1 and TRBJ2-3; D gene ambiguous. The CDR3 covers 14 residues. V lost 0 bases and J 0 bases, leaving 5 bases between the germline ends. Looked up from germline, CDR1 is SGHRS and CDR2 is YFSETQ. The CDR3 spells CASSLAPSTDTQYF. DNA for the CDR3: TGCGCCAGCAGCTTGGCCCCTAGCACAGATACGCAGTATTTT.

This clonotype was detected many times. This sequence joins TRBV27 and TRBJ1-4, with D perhaps matching TRBD1 (5 bases). Germline-derived CDR1 and CDR2 are MNHEY and SMNVEV (reference sequence). V lost 6 bases and J 6 bases, leaving 8 bases between the germline ends. The CDR3 runs to 12 residues. The CDR3 DNA sequence: TGTGCCAGCAGGGGGCTGGATGAAAAACTGTTTTTT. Translating gives CASRGLDEKLFF.

Ten or more counts support this clonotype. V usage is TRBV18 and J usage is TRBJ1-2; the D gene is possibly TRBD1 (6 bases). Germline V lookup: CDR1 KGHSH, CDR2 LQKENI. CDR3 size: 16 residues. V lost 0 bases and J 5 bases, leaving 16 bases between the germline ends. CDR3 in amino acids: CASSPPGIARGYGYTF. DNA of the CDR3: TGTGCCAGCTCACCACCGGGGATAGCCAGGGGTTATGGCTACACCTTC.

This clonotype was detected ten times or more. The chain has TRBV29-1 and TRBJ1-1; no clear D gene. Looked up from germline, CDR1 is SQVTM and CDR2 is ANQGSEA. The CDR3 has 12 residues. The V end was cut by 6 bases, the J end by 1 base, with 9 bases between. CDR3 nucleotides: TGCAGCGTCCAGGTGTGGAACACTGAAGCTTTCTTT. Residues: CSVQVWNTEAFF. The whole variable domain, remainder taken from reference TRBV29-1 and TRBJ1-1, is SAVISQKPSRDICQRGTSLTIQCQVDSQVTMMFWYRQQPGQSLTLIATANQGSEATYESGFVIDKFPISRPNLTFSTLTVSNMSPEDSSIYLCSVQVWNTEAFFGQGTRLTVV.

The V call is TRBV20-1, the J call TRBJ1-1, with D possibly matching TRBD1 (6 bases). This CDR3 has 15 amino acids. The germline CDR1 and CDR2 sequences are DFQATT and SNEGSKA (reference sequence). Trimming cost V 3 bases and J 3 bases, with 17 bases left between them. DNA of the CDR3: TGCAGTGCTAGGTTGGGGGGGGCGCAGGACACTGAAGCTTTCTTT. It encodes CSARLGGAQDTEAFF.

This clonotype was counted at least ten times. The chain links TRBV29-1 to TRBJ2-5, with 12 positions matching TRBD2. V shed 6 bases, J shed 5 bases, and the junction held 10 bases outside the gene matches. Germline V lookup: CDR1 SQVTM, CDR2 ANQGSEA. The CDR3 covers 15 residues. In DNA, the CDR3 is TGCAGCGTCTCTCCTAGCGGGAGGGCCGCCGAGACCCAGTACTTC. Protein: CSVSPSGRAAETQYF.

This clonotype was observed many times. The chain combines TRBV12-3 or TRBV12-4 with TRBJ1-1; TRBD1 matches at 7 bases. Losses at the gene ends were 4 bases for V and 1 base for J; bases not matched to a gene: 3. The CDR3 runs to 14 residues. This chain's CDR3 is CASSWTGGNTEAFF. In nucleotides, the CDR3 is TGTGCCAGCAGTTGGACAGGTGGGAACACTGAAGCTTTCTTT.

Ten or more counts support this clonotype. The V call is TRBV6-2 or TRBV6-3, the J call TRBJ2-1; 13 positions agree with TRBD2. Per the germline V gene, CDR1 is MNHEY and CDR2 is SVGEGT. V gave up 6 bases and J gave up 6 bases; unmatched junction bases: 17. This CDR3 has 19 residues. The CDR3 DNA follows: TGTGCCAGCAGCCCCCCCGGGACTAGCGGGATGCCCCTCAGCAATGAGCAGTTCTTC. Residues: CASSPPGTSGMPLSNEQFF.

This clonotype showed up many times. This chain links TRBV6-2 or TRBV6-3 with TRBJ2-1; TRBD2 aligns across 8 bases. The V gene's germline CDR1 is MNHEY and CDR2 SVGEGT. The V gene end was trimmed by 4 bases and the J gene end by 1 base; junction bases not matched to a gene: 3. This CDR3 spans 15 amino acids. The CDR3 nucleotides read TGTGCCAGCAGTTTTAGCGGGAAATCCTACAATGAGCAGTTCTTC. Amino acids: CASSFSGKSYNEQFF.

The V call is TRBV5-1, the J call TRBJ2-5, with D tentatively TRBD1 (6 bases). The CDR3 spans 14 residues. Germline CDR1 is SGHRS and CDR2 is YFSETQ. Trimming left V 4 bases short and J 0 bases short, with 10 bases between. CDR3 nucleotides: TGCGCCAGCAGCATTACAGGGAACCAAGAGACCCAGTACTTC. It translates to CASSITGNQETQYF.

This clonotype was found many times. The chain links TRBV20-1 to TRBJ1-1; D not resolved. The CDR3 loop spans 16 amino acids. V shed 0 bases and J shed 1 base, with 15 bases lying between them. Germline V gene sequence: CDR1 DFQATT, CDR2 SNEGSKA (reference sequence). Written as DNA, the CDR3 is TGCAGTGCTAGAGATACGGGGTTTGCCCCGAACACTGAAGCTTTCTTT. Amino acid sequence: CSARDTGFAPNTEAFF.

This clonotype was detected many times. The chain carries TRBV19 and TRBJ2-7; D not resolved. CDR3 length equals 14 residues. Per the germline V gene, CDR1 is LNHDA and CDR2 is SQIVND (reference sequence). V was cut by 6 bases and J by 0 bases, with 12 bases left in between. The CDR3 loop reads CASSTYGNSYEQYF. CDR3 sequence (DNA): TGTGCCAGTAGCACGTATGGAAACTCCTACGAGCAGTACTTC.

This clonotype was found once. It is likely a read error, because the conserved phenylalanine at the end of the CDR3 is missing. This chain uses TRBV7-9 with TRBJ1-1; D is uncertain. The CDR3 runs 12 residues. V gave up 0 bases and J gave up 11 bases, with 10 bases separating them. The germline V gene has CDR1 SEHNR and CDR2 FQNEAQ (reference sequence). This CDR3 reads CASSLAHRAAFS. DNA of the CDR3: TGTGCCAGCAGCTTAGCGCATCGAGCGGCTTTCTCT.

This clonotype was found many times. This chain joins TRBV10-3 and TRBJ2-6; perhaps D is TRBD1 or TRBD2 (5 bases each). The V and J ends lost 6 bases and 0 bases respectively, with 15 bases between them. The CDR3 is 17 residues long. Per germline, CDR1 ENHRY and CDR2 SYGVKD. CDR3 in amino acids: CAIRPGRDSSGANVLTF. The CDR3 bases are TGTGCCATCAGACCGGGACGGGATAGCTCTGGGGCCAACGTCCTGACTTTC.

This clonotype came up many times. The chain recombines TRBV3-1 with TRBJ2-1; D possibly uses TRBD1 or TRBD2 (5 bases each). The CDR3 consists of 15 residues. CDR1 and CDR2 from the germline V gene are LGHDT and YNNKEL (reference sequence). The V gene lost 0 bases and the J gene lost 4 bases, with 10 bases spanning the gap. The CDR3 DNA is TGTGCCAGCAGCCAAGACGGGGACCTTTACAATGAGCAGTTCTTC. Translating gives CASSQDGDLYNEQFF.

This clonotype was observed at least ten times. The chain employs TRBV4-3 and TRBJ2-7; 9 nucleotides align to TRBD2. The CDR3 has 15 amino acids. Trimming took 3 bases from V and 0 from J; bases not matched to a gene: 3. Germline loops: CDR1 LGHNA, CDR2 YSLEER. CDR3 DNA sequence: TGCGCCAGCAGCCAGGCGGGGGGGGGCTCCTACGAGCAGTACTTC. Translating it yields CASSQAGGGSYEQYF.

This clonotype was counted only a few times. The chain has TRBV20-1 and TRBJ2-7, with TRBD1 matching over 9 bases. Losses at the gene ends were 0 bases for V and 6 bases for J; bases not matched to a gene: 9. The germline gives CDR1 DFQATT, CDR2 SNEGSKA (reference sequence). The CDR3 sequence is 15 residues long. The CDR3 bases are TGCAGTGCTAGAGACCCGGGACAGGGCCTTTCCGAGCAGTACTTC. This gives the protein CSARDPGQGLSEQYF.

The sample holds many counts of this clonotype. This sequence joins TRBV29-1 and TRBJ1-1, with 10 bases matching TRBD1. V was pared by 3 bases and J by 4 bases, with 8 bases of the junction left unmatched. Germline CDR1 reads SQVTM; CDR2 reads ANQGSEA. This CDR3 comprises 15 residues. The CDR3 sequence: CSVDPTGTGATEAFF. The CDR3 DNA reads TGCAGCGTTGATCCGACCGGGACAGGGGCCACTGAAGCTTTCTTT.

Concerning this clonotype: A much larger clone differs from this one at a single base, so this may be a read error. The chain is built from TRBV7-7 and TRBJ2-2, with 11 bases fitting TRBD2. Germline V lookup: CDR1 SSHAT, CDR2 FNYEAQ (reference sequence). The CDR3 is 16 amino acids. As DNA, the CDR3 is TGTGCTAGCAGCTTAGCGCTAGCGGGAGGAACCGGGGAGCTGCTTTTT. Translated: CASSLALAGGTGELLF.

V usage is TRBV27 and J usage is TRBJ2-7, with D tentatively TRBD2 (6 bases). Germline loops: CDR1 MNHEY, CDR2 SMNVEV (reference sequence). The CDR3 is made up of 13 amino acids. Trimming took off 4 bases at V and 4 bases at J, with 11 bases between the two ends. CDR3 coding DNA: TGTGCCAGCAGTTCGGGGGTCTGGTACGAGCAGTACTTC. Its protein product is CASSSGVWYEQYF.

On this clonotype itself: A much larger clone lies one base from this, so it may be a read error. CDR3 sequence reads: CASSRTSGTAGGSYNEQFF. DNA for the CDR3: TGTGCCAGTAGTCGGACTAGCGGAACTGCCGGGGGCTCCTACAATGAGCAGTTCTTC. This chain joins TRBV19 and TRBJ2-1; 10 bases line up with TRBD2. CDR1 and CDR2 from the germline V gene are LNHDA and SQIVND (reference sequence). The CDR3 extends over 19 amino acids. V was clipped by 5 bases and J by 0 bases; unmatched bases: 13.

This clonotype occurred a few times. An end of the junction differs from the germline gene, which may be a read error. V and J are TRBV12-3 or TRBV12-4 and TRBJ2-2, with D possibly matching TRBD2 (6 bases). The length of the CDR3 is 15 residues. The DNA for the CDR3 is TGTGCCAGCAGTTTAGCTCAGGCGGGGACCGGGGAGCTGTGTTTT. Translated, it gives CASSLAQAGTGELCF.